This T cell receptor (beta chain) comes out of a study of T cell changes during pregnancy in multiple sclerosis. This CDR3 spans 16 amino acids. The V end lost 2 bases, the J end lost 0 bases, and 8 bases lay between the germline ends. Per the germline V gene, CDR1 is SGHVS and CDR2 is FQNEAQ. Profiling relied on immunoSEQ multiplex PCR, and the TCRdb table lists in-frame clones only, not all of them. The repertoire holds around 25,000 clones, with roughly 88% as singletons. The clonotype originates from a female donor in good health, enrolled as a control in a pregnancy study. The starting material was CD8+ T cells from peripheral blood mononuclear cells, obtained in the first trimester of pregnancy. The chain is built from TRBV7-8 and TRBJ1-6, with D perhaps matching TRBD1 (6 bases). The CDR3 loop reads CASSLRGSSYNSPLHF. The CDR3 DNA reads TGTGCCAGCAGCTTAAGGGGGAGCTCCTATAATTCACCCCTCCACTTT.